The text below deals with one TCR beta chain. Clones were read by immunoSEQ multiplex PCR, and TCRdb kept only the in-frame ones, dropping some. This sample has 60,000 to 90,000 clones, with roughly 90% found just once. This record belongs to a study of OX40 agonist ivuxolimab in advanced cancers. Background on the study: Having had anti-PD-1, anti-PD-L1 or anti-CTLA-4 therapy before was allowed, and more than 35% had some.

The TCR originated in an adult with an advanced solid tumor such as melanoma, head and neck, liver or kidney cancer. Material: CD4+ or CD8+ T cells sorted from blood, obtained in a trial of the OX40 agonist ivuxolimab.

DNA for the CDR3: TGTGCCAGCTCACCAGAGACAGGCCCCCAAGAGACCCAGTACTTC. It translates to CASSPETGPQETQYF. V usage is TRBV18 and J usage is TRBJ2-5, with D possibly TRBD1 on 6 matching bases. V was clipped by 2 bases and J by 1 base, with 11 bases between them. CDR1 KGHSH and CDR2 LQKENI come from the germline V gene. The CDR3 consists of 15 residues. The variable domain in full, completed from reference TRBV18 and TRBJ2-5, reads NAGVMQNPRHLVRRRGQEARLRCSPMKGHSHVYWYRQLPEEGLKFMVYLQKENIIDESGMPKERFSAEFPKEGPSILRIQQVVRGDSAAYFCASSPETGPQETQYFGPGTRLLVL.